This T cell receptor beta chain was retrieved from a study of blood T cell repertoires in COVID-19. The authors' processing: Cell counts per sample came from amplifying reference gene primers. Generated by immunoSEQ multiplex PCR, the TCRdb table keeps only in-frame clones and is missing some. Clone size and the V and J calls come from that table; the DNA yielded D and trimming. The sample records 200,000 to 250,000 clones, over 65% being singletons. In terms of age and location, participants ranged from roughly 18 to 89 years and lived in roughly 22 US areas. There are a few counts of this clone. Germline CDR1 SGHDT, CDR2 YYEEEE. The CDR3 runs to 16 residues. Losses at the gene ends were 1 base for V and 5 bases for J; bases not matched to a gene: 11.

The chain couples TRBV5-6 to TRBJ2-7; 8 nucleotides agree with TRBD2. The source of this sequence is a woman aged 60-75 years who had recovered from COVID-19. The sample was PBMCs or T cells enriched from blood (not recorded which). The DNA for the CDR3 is TGTGCCAGCAGCTTGTGGGGAGCGGGAGAGGAGCACGAGCAGTACTTC. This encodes CASSLWGAGEEHEQYF.